These T cell receptor beta chains were read from a single sample in a study of blood T cell repertoires in COVID-19. Method: immunoSEQ multiplex PCR; TCRdb's copy keeps in-frame clones and lacks some. Seen here are around 95,000 clones, roughly 92% observed once, and the top ten hold about 2.2%. Sequencing was carried out using peripheral blood. These receptors were obtained from a man between 50 and 59 years old with active COVID-19. The CDR3 runs from the conserved cysteine through the conserved F or W. The D gene is left open where the match is weak. A clone size is listed for some rows: how often the clone was seen (once, few, many), or a class if it is expanded.

d_call: .
j_call: TRBJ1-1
v_call: TRBV7-8
clone_size: .
cdr3_nt: TGTGCCAGCAGCTTAACGACAGGTACCGAAGCTTTCTTT
cdr3_aa: CASSLTTGTEAFF

d_call: TRBD2
j_call: TRBJ2-3
v_call: TRBV5-6
clone_size: .
cdr3_nt: TGTGCCAGCAGCTGGACTAGCGGGAGCGGAGGCACAGATACGCAGTATTTT
cdr3_aa: CASSWTSGSGGTDTQYF

d_call: .
j_call: TRBJ1-1
v_call: TRBV2
clone_size: .
cdr3_nt: TGTGCCAGCAGGGGCAGGGAAACGAACACTGAAGCTTTCTTT
cdr3_aa: CASRGRETNTEAFF

d_call: .
j_call: TRBJ2-3
v_call: TRBV3-1/TRBV3-2
clone_size: .
cdr3_nt: TGTGCCAGCAGCCAAAACTGGGAGACAGATACGCAGTATTTT
cdr3_aa: CASSQNWETDTQYF

d_call: .
j_call: TRBJ1-1
v_call: TRBV19
clone_size: .
cdr3_nt: TGTGCCAGTAGTATGGGACAGAACACTGAAGCTTTCTTT
cdr3_aa: CASSMGQNTEAFF

d_call: .
j_call: TRBJ2-7
v_call: TRBV2
clone_size: few
cdr3_nt: TGTGCCAGCAGGTTCGGACTCTACGAGCAGTACTTC
cdr3_aa: CASRFGLYEQYF

d_call: .
j_call: TRBJ1-6
v_call: TRBV3-1/TRBV3-2
clone_size: .
cdr3_nt: TGTGCCAGCAGCCAAGGGCAGGGGCGAGTTAATTCACCCCTCCACTTT
cdr3_aa: CASSQGQGRVNSPLHF

d_call: .
j_call: TRBJ2-5
v_call: TRBV29-1
clone_size: .
cdr3_nt: TGCAGCGTGCGGGACCCGTCGGGGACCCAGTACTTC
cdr3_aa: CSVRDPSGTQYF

d_call: TRBD1
j_call: TRBJ1-1
v_call: TRBV9
clone_size: .
cdr3_nt: TGTGCCAGCAGCCCCCAGACAGGGGGCGGGGGATTGGGAATTAACACTGAAGCTTTCTTT
cdr3_aa: CASSPQTGGGGLGINTEAFF

d_call: TRBD2
j_call: TRBJ2-2
v_call: TRBV9
clone_size: .
cdr3_nt: TGTGCCAGCGCTAGCGGGAGAGGGACCACCGGGGAGCTGTTTTTT
cdr3_aa: CASASGRGTTGELFF

d_call: .
j_call: TRBJ1-2
v_call: TRBV11-2
clone_size: .
cdr3_nt: TGTGCCAGCAGCGGAGGGAGATTTAACTATGGCTACACCTTC
cdr3_aa: CASSGGRFNYGYTF

d_call: .
j_call: TRBJ2-1
v_call: TRBV6-5
clone_size: .
cdr3_nt: TGTGCCAGCACCTCAGGGTATGGCTACAATGAGCAGTTCTTC
cdr3_aa: CASTSGYGYNEQFF

d_call: .
j_call: TRBJ1-5
v_call: TRBV2
clone_size: .
cdr3_nt: TGTGCCAGCAGTGAAAGTCAGGGGCGTCAGCCCCAGCATTTT
cdr3_aa: CASSESQGRQPQHF

d_call: TRBD2
j_call: TRBJ2-3
v_call: TRBV5-1
clone_size: .
cdr3_nt: TGCGCCAGCAGCTTGGCGGCTAGCGGGCCAGATACGCAGTATTTT
cdr3_aa: CASSLAASGPDTQYF

d_call: .
j_call: TRBJ1-6
v_call: TRBV28
clone_size: .
cdr3_nt: TGTGCCAGCAGTTTAGCACTCGGAGGGCCCGATTCACCCCTCCACTTT
cdr3_aa: CASSLALGGPDSPLHF

d_call: TRBD1
j_call: TRBJ2-5
v_call: TRBV6-5
clone_size: .
cdr3_nt: TGTGCCAGCAGTCCCGGGACAGGGCCCCAAGAGACCCAGTACTTC
cdr3_aa: CASSPGTGPQETQYF

d_call: TRBD1
j_call: TRBJ2-1
v_call: TRBV27
clone_size: .
cdr3_nt: TGTGCCAGCAGTGTAAGGACAGGGAACAATGAGCAGTTCTTC
cdr3_aa: CASSVRTGNNEQFF